The sequence of this TCR beta chain was determined in a study of a mutant IDH1 vaccine in newly diagnosed glioma. Study-wide background: Initiation of the vaccine course occurred 4-6 weeks after radiotherapy alone, or alongside temozolomide cycles.

Note on this clone: Its target is not known.

Only in-frame clones appear in the TCRdb table, and some are missing; sequencing was by immunoSEQ multiplex PCR. Of about 12,000 clones listed, around 80% were seen once; the top ten hold about 4%. The ends lost 4 bases at V and 6 bases at J; junction bases unmatched: 16. The CDR3 spans 17 residues. Germline assignment: CDR1 SGDLS and CDR2 YYNGEE. Regarding time point: week 47, end of study. The content of each vaccine dose was 300 ug of mutant IDH1 20-mer peptide, and topical imiquimod accompanied it. The clonotype was recovered from a woman in her 40s with glioma. The sample in question was PBMCs, obtained from a glioma patient whose treatment included an IDH1 peptide vaccine. The chain employs TRBV9 and TRBJ2-7, with 10 bases that match TRBD2. CDR3 sequence (DNA): TGTGCCAGCAGCCCCCGATTAGGAGTAGCGGGGGGCTCCGAGCAGTACTTC. Amino acid sequence: CASSPRLGVAGGSEQYF.